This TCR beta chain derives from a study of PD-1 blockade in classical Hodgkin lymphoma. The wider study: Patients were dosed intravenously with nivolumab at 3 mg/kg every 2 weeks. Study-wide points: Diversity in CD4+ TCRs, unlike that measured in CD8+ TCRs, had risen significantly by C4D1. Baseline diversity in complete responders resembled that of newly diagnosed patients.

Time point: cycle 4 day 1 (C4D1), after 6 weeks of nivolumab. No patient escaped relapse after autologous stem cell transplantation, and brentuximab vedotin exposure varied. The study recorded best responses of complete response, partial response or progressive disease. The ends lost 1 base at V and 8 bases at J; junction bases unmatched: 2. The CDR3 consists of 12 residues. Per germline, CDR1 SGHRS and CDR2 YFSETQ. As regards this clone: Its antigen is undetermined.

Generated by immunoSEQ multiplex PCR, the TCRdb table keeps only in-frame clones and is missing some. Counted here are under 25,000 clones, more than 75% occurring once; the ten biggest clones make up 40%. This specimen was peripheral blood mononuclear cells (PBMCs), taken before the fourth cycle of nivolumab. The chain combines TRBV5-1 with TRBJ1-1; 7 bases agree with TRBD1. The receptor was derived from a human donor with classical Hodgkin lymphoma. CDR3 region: CASSLPGQEAFF. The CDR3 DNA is TGCGCCAGCAGCTTGCCGGGACAGGAAGCTTTCTTT.